The 14 T cell receptor beta chains below all came from one sample that was sequenced in a study of blood T cell repertoires in COVID-19 (dated by TCRdb to 2020 to 2021). To prepare the library, the immunoSEQ multiplex PCR assay was applied. The clones in this table, taken by TCRdb from immuneACCESS, are in-frame only. Not every clone is retained; where verified, under half of the shortfall comes from an unresolved V gene, and the cause of the rest is unknown. A total of over 130,000 clones appear in this sample, 65% to 85% of them only once. Of the sample, 4% falls within the top ten clones. The sequenced sample consisted of peripheral blood. The receptors were sampled from a woman in her sixties with acute or convalescent COVID-19.

The V gene is TRBV21-1, the J gene TRBJ1-5; the D call of TRBD1 is as the table states it, not checked on the DNA. TRBV21-1 is tagged as a pseudogene. The length of the CDR3 is 17 residues. The chain's CDR3 is CASSKKGAIRNNQPQHF. The CDR3 region has the DNA TGTGCCAGCAGCAAAAAAGGGGCAATAAGGAACAATCAGCCCCAGCATTTT.

This chain joins TRBV19 and TRBJ2-1; 13 bases are shared with TRBD2. The CDR3 totals 16 residues. J lost 4 bases, V lost 6 bases, and 6 bases had no gene match. Germline V gene lookup returns CDR1 LNHDA and CDR2 SQIVND (reference sequence). CDR3 loop: CASSPETSGRYNEQFF. CDR3 DNA sequence: TGTGCCAGTAGCCCCGAGACTAGCGGGAGGTACAATGAGCAGTTCTTC.

The chain recombines TRBV6-5 with TRBJ2-7; tentatively, D is TRBD1 (5 bases). Trimming cost V 6 bases and J 2 bases, with 11 bases left between them. This CDR3 contains 13 residues. Germline-derived CDR1 and CDR2 are MNHEY and SVGAGI. The CDR3 region is CASSPGFAYEQYF. The CDR3 bases are TGTGCCAGCAGCCCAGGGTTTGCCTACGAGCAGTACTTC.

The gene calls are TRBV9 and TRBJ1-6, with D possibly being TRBD1 (5 bases). Germline V gene sequence: CDR1 SGDLS, CDR2 YYNGEE. This CDR3 comprises 15 residues. Trimming took off 0 bases at V and 8 bases at J, with 12 bases between the two ends. The CDR3 spells CASSVDGGADSPLHF. The CDR3 DNA reads as TGTGCCAGCAGCGTAGATGGTGGGGCCGATTCACCCCTCCACTTT.

The rearrangement links TRBV9 to TRBJ2-7; 7 bases line up with TRBD1. The V segment lost 4 bases and the J segment 1 base; nucleotides outside the gene matches: 5. The length of the CDR3 is 14 residues. Per the germline V gene, CDR1 is SGDLS and CDR2 is YYNGEE. Here the CDR3 reads CASSSRQGSYEQYF. Here the CDR3 DNA reads TGTGCCAGCAGCTCACGACAGGGTTCCTACGAGCAGTACTTC.

This chain links TRBV3-1 (or the pseudogene TRBV3-2) with TRBJ2-1; D possibly corresponds to TRBD2 (5 bases). Trimming shortened V by 7 bases and J by 7 bases, and 8 bases separated the two germline ends. Germline assignment: CDR1 LGHDT and CDR2 YNNKEL (reference sequence). The CDR3 contains 11 residues. The CDR3: CASTGLNEQFF. The CDR3 coding sequence is TGTGCCAGCACAGGACTGAATGAGCAGTTCTTC.

This chain connects TRBV5-1 to TRBJ2-3; 7 bases map to TRBD2. CDR1 is SGHRS, CDR2 YFSETQ, per germline. V shed 4 bases, J shed 3 bases, and the junction held 11 bases outside the gene matches. This CDR3 has 16 residues. CDR3: CASSRRGAGPTDTQYF. CDR3 coding DNA: TGCGCCAGCAGCCGTCGTGGAGCGGGACCGACAGATACGCAGTATTTT.

The chain is built from TRBV2 and TRBJ1-2; 9 bases agree with TRBD1. The V and J ends lost 2 bases and 5 bases, in that order; junction bases with no gene match: 3. The germline V gene has CDR1 SNHLY and CDR2 FYNNEI. The CDR3 is 14 residues long. The CDR3 nucleotides are TGTGCCAGCAGTGAAAGGGACAGGGCATATGGCTACACCTTC. This gives the protein CASSERDRAYGYTF.

The chain employs TRBV19 and TRBJ2-7; 13 bases agree with TRBD2. The CDR3 has 17 residues. The V segment lost 6 bases and the J segment 0 bases; nucleotides outside the gene matches: 8. Germline-derived CDR1 and CDR2 are LNHDA and SQIVND (reference sequence). CDR3 region: CASSRGTSGASSYEQYF. DNA for the CDR3: TGTGCCAGTAGCCGGGGGACTAGCGGGGCGAGCTCCTACGAGCAGTACTTC.

For this clone: Additional DNA sequences in this sample encode the identical CDR3. V gene TRBV27 combines with J gene TRBJ1-6; 8 bases align to TRBD1. V was pared by 2 bases and J by 6 bases, with 6 bases of the junction left unmatched. CDR3 length: 16 amino acids. Germline CDR1 is MNHEY and CDR2 is SMNVEV (reference sequence). CDR3 nucleotide sequence: TGTGCCAGCAGTTTAGTCGGGACAGGAAGTAATTCACCCCTCCACTTT. It is translated as CASSLVGTGSNSPLHF.

The sample holds one count of this clone. The CDR3 nucleotides are TGTGCCAGCAGCAAGACTAGCGGGACCAACAATGAGCAGTTCTTC. Protein product: CASSKTSGTNNEQFF. The chain couples TRBV11-3 to TRBJ2-1; 11 bases map to TRBD2. V trimming: 5 bases; J trimming: 5 bases; junction bases outside the gene matches: 5. The CDR3 length is 15 residues. Germline V CDR1 and CDR2: SGHNT, YENEEA.

The CDR3 loop is CASSLPGGQTEAFF. As DNA, the CDR3 is TGTGCCAGCAGCCTACCCGGGGGGCAAACTGAAGCTTTCTTT. The V and J genes are TRBV5-4 and TRBJ1-1; tentatively, D is TRBD1 (6 bases). CDR1 and CDR2 from the germline V gene are SGHNT and YYREEE (reference sequence). The germline V and J ends were trimmed by 4 bases and 5 bases, with 15 bases remaining between them. CDR3 length: 14 residues.

V usage is TRBV18 and J usage is TRBJ2-1; the D gene is possibly TRBD1 (5 bases). V lost 3 bases to trimming and J lost 0 bases, with 12 bases between them. In germline, CDR1 is KGHSH, CDR2 LQKENI. This CDR3 spans 16 amino acids. CDR3 sequence reads: CASSPSRASSYNEQFF. The CDR3 DNA is TGTGCCAGCTCACCGTCCAGGGCTAGCTCCTACAATGAGCAGTTCTTC.

The CDR3 DNA reads TGTGCCAGCTCACCACCGTCGGGAAGCAGAAACACCATATATTTT. Translated: CASSPPSGSRNTIYF. This sequence joins TRBV18 and TRBJ1-3; D is unresolved. CDR1 KGHSH and CDR2 LQKENI come from the germline V gene. The ends were cut back, 0 bases at V and 5 bases at J, with 11 bases in the middle. The CDR3 has 15 residues.